This T cell receptor (beta chain) originates from a study of cytomegalovirus exposure and HLA in healthy donors. Study-level points and caveats: A classifier reportedly called cytomegalovirus status with high sensitivity and specificity. Listed as cytomegalovirus-associated were 150 to 200 TCR beta chains.

The PCR ran on 60 Vbeta and 13 Jbeta primers. The repertoire was sequenced with immunoSEQ multiplex PCR; TCRdb's copy has only in-frame clones and lacks some. Seen in this sample are 100,000 to 150,000 clones; the ten most common clones hold 1.5% to 2%. Regarding this clone: Its antigen is still unknown.

There are 18 residues in the CDR3. V lost 4 bases and J lost 4; bases outside the gene matches: 14. Germline values: CDR1 LNHDA, CDR2 SQIVND (reference sequence). The J gene is TRBJ2-2, the V gene TRBV19; TRBD1 matches 8 bases. The TCR comes from a woman between 40 and 55 years old in good health and CMV-seropositive. The material sequenced was PBMCs. The chain's CDR3 is CASSTGATGTGGTGELFF. The CDR3 DNA is TGTGCCAGTAGTACTGGGGCAACCGGGACAGGAGGCACCGGGGAGCTGTTTTTT. The variable domain in full, completed from reference TRBV19 and TRBJ2-2, reads DGGITQSPKYLFRKEGQNVTLSCEQNLNHDAMYWYRQDPGQGLRLIYYSQIVNDFQKGDIAEGYSVSREKKESFPLTVTSAQKNPTAFYLCASSTGATGTGGTGELFFGEGSRLTVL.